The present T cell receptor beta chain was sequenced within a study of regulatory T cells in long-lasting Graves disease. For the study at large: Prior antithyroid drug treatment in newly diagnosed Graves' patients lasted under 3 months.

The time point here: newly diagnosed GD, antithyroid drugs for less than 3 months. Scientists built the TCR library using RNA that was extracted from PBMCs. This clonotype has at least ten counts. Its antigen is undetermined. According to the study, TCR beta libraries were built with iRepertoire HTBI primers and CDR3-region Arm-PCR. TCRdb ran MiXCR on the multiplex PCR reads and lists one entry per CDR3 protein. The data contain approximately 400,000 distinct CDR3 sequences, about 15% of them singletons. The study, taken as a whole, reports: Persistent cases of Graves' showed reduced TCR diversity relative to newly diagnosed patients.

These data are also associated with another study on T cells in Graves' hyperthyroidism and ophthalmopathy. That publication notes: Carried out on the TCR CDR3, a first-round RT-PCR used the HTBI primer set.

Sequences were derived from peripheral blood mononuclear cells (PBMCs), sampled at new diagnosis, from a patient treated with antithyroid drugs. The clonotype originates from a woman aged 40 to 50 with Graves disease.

CDR3 bases: TGTGCCAGCAGCCCCGGTAGAGGCTCTTTTACGCAGTATTTT. Protein sequence: CASSPGRGSFTQYF. The J gene is TRBJ2-3, the V gene TRBV28, with D unclear. The germline V gene has CDR1 MDHEN and CDR2 SYDVKM. CDR3 length equals 14 residues. V dropped 6 bases and J dropped 8 bases, with 18 bases sitting between them. Drawing the rest from reference TRBV28 and TRBJ2-3, the complete variable domain is DVKVTQSSRYLVKRTGEKVFLECVQDMDHENMFWYRQDPGLGLRLIYFSYDVKMKEKGDIPEGYSVSREKKERFSLILESASTNQTSMYLCASSPGRGSFTQYFGPGTRLTVL.